The T cell receptor beta chain described here comes from a study of CD8+CD57+ T cells in acquired aplastic anemia. Study at large: Recorded DNA amounts for sorted CD4+ and CD8+ cells had an average of around 3.5 ug.

TCR beta VDJ and CDR3 were profiled, and genomic DNA was the template. TCRdb re-derived calls from the reads in MiXCR, one entry per CDR3 protein. The sample consists of 90,000 to 130,000 distinct CDR3 sequences, around 49% of them appearing once. The CDR3 contains 13 residues. V lost 10 bases to trimming and J lost 9 bases, with 15 bases between them. Germline V gene lookup returns CDR1 KGHDR and CDR2 SFDVKD. Material for sequencing was sorted CD4+, CD8+, or CD8+CD57+ T cells (not recorded which) from PBMCs. The TCR originated in a human donor in good health, serving as a control. This chain joins TRBV24-1 and TRBJ1-6; D might be TRBD1 (6 bases). Here the CDR3 reads CATQQQGASPLHF. In DNA, the CDR3 is TGTGCCACTCAGCAACAGGGTGCTTCACCCCTCCACTTT.